The 31 T cell receptor beta chains listed next were all sequenced from one sample in a study of blood T cell repertoires in COVID-19. The protocol was immunoSEQ multiplex PCR, while the TCRdb copy is restricted to in-frame clones and leaves out a portion. Of about 77,000 clones listed, more than 80% are singletons. Source material: peripheral blood. The receptors shown here come from a woman aged 70 to 79 with acute or convalescent COVID-19.

The CDR3, as DNA: TGTGCCAGCAGTACCGGAGGGGTGGGTAATGAGCAGTTCTTC. Translation: CASSTGGVGNEQFF. The chain couples TRBV6-4 to TRBJ2-1; TRBD2 might be the D (6 bases). The CDR3 extends over 14 amino acids. Trimming pared 5 bases from V and 7 bases from J, leaving 15 bases between. Germline V gives CDR1 MRHNA, CDR2 SNTAGT.

The CDR3 is CASSPSGGQYYGYTF. The DNA of the CDR3 is TGTGCCAGCAGTCCGTCCGGGGGGCAGTACTATGGCTACACCTTC. The rearrangement links TRBV6-5 to TRBJ1-2, with D possibly TRBD1 on 6 matching bases. Trimming cost V 5 bases and J 3 bases, with 16 bases left between them. The CDR3 sequence is 15 residues long. Germline CDR1 and CDR2: MNHEY and SVGAGI.

CDR3 in DNA: TGTGCCAGCAGTTTAGACAGGGGGCTAACAGATACGCAGTATTTT. The encoded protein is CASSLDRGLTDTQYF. The rearrangement joins TRBV5-5 to TRBJ2-3; 10 bases are a match to TRBD1. This CDR3 comprises 15 residues. V lost 5 bases, J lost 3 bases, and 6 bases stayed unmatched. CDR1 SGHKS and CDR2 YYEKEE come from the germline V gene (reference sequence).

Only a few counts were recorded for this clone. This sequence joins TRBV6-2 or TRBV6-3 and TRBJ1-5; 9 bases line up with TRBD1. CDR1 and CDR2 (germline): MNHEY, SVGEGT. The CDR3 totals 17 residues. After removal of 5 bases from V and 5 bases from J, the junction contained 13 bases not matched to a gene. The CDR3 DNA is TGTGCCAGCAGTGGCTGGTTGGGGACAGGGTCCGATCAGCCCCAGCATTTT. This gives the protein CASSGWLGTGSDQPQHF.

The V call is TRBV4-3, the J call TRBJ1-6; D is undetermined. From germline, CDR1 is LGHNA and CDR2 YSLEER. The length of the CDR3 is 13 residues. V dropped 5 bases and J dropped 9 bases, with 11 bases sitting between them. In nucleotides, the CDR3 is TGCGCCAGCAGCGGCGGGCGTGGTTCACCCCTCCACTTT. The encoded protein is CASSGGRGSPLHF.

The chain uses TRBV15 and TRBJ1-1; the match to TRBD1 covers 9 bases. Per germline, CDR1 LNHNV and CDR2 YYDKDF (reference sequence). CDR3 length equals 15 residues. V lost 10 bases to trimming and J lost 5 bases; unmatched junction nucleotides: 14. CDR3 DNA: TGTGCCATGTGCCGATACAGGGGGCCCCAAACTGAAGCTTTCTTT. The encoded protein is CAMCRYRGPQTEAFF.

The V and J genes are TRBV4-1 and TRBJ1-2, with D uncertain. With 1 base removed from V and 8 bases from J, the gap between germline ends came to 11 bases. This CDR3 comprises 13 residues. The germline CDR1 and CDR2 sequences are MGHRA and YSYEKL. The CDR3 loop is CASSQVYNRGYTF. For the CDR3, the DNA is TGCGCCAGCAGCCAAGTATACAATCGCGGCTACACCTTC.

The chain joins TRBV7-9 to TRBJ2-5; 16 nucleotides align to TRBD2. This CDR3 comprises 16 residues. V lost 7 bases to trimming and J lost 5 bases; unmatched junction nucleotides: 7. The germline V gene has CDR1 SEHNR and CDR2 FQNEAQ (reference sequence). The CDR3 region has the DNA TGTGCCAGCACCCCGGGACTAGCGGGGGGGCCGGAGACCCAGTACTTC. It specifies CASTPGLAGGPETQYF.

This sequence joins TRBV5-1 and TRBJ1-1; D ambiguous. Deletions cut 4 bases from V and 0 bases from J, with 13 bases between. CDR1 is SGHRS and CDR2 is YFSETQ in the germline V gene. There are 15 residues in the CDR3. CDR3 region: CASSQREGMNTEAFF. DNA for the CDR3: TGCGCCAGCAGCCAGAGGGAGGGAATGAACACTGAAGCTTTCTTT.

The chain links TRBV15 to TRBJ2-2, with TRBD1 matching 8 bases. The germline gives CDR1 LNHNV, CDR2 YYDKDF (reference sequence). The CDR3 has 16 residues. V dropped 0 bases and J dropped 5; count of bases not matched to a gene: 5. DNA for the CDR3: TGTGCCACCAGCAGAGACAGGGGGCTAATAACCGGGGAGCTGTTTTTT. This codes for CATSRDRGLITGELFF.

V usage is TRBV29-1 and J usage is TRBJ1-2; TRBD1 aligns across 12 bases. The V and J ends lost 5 bases and 8 bases, in that order; junction bases with no gene match: 9. Germline values: CDR1 SQVTM, CDR2 ANQGSEA. This CDR3 is 14 amino acids long. The CDR3 protein is CSVTMPGQGAGYTF. CDR3 in DNA: TGCAGCGTTACCATGCCGGGACAGGGGGCAGGCTACACCTTC.

This clone was counted between two and nine times. The chain couples TRBV24-1 to TRBJ1-5; no clear D. Germline V CDR1 and CDR2: KGHDR, SFDVKD. The CDR3 contains 14 residues. V was clipped by 3 bases and J by 1 base, with 6 bases between them. The CDR3 DNA is TGTGCCACCAGTGATGGAGACAGCAATCAGCCCCAGCATTTT. Residues: CATSDGDSNQPQHF.

This rearrangement joins TRBV12-3 or TRBV12-4 to TRBJ1-5, with a weak D call TRBD1 (6 bases). This CDR3 contains 13 residues. Deletions cut 7 bases from V and 6 bases from J, with 13 bases between. CDR3 loop: CASKAGVSQPQHF. The CDR3 DNA reads TGTGCCAGCAAAGCAGGGGTTAGTCAGCCCCAGCATTTT.

V and J are TRBV25-1 and TRBJ2-2; 9 bases are shared with TRBD1. J was trimmed by 10 bases and V by 4 bases; bases with no gene match: 10. Germline CDR1 reads MGHDK; CDR2 reads SYGVNS. The length of the CDR3 is 15 residues. This chain's CDR3 is CASSGRDRAREELFF. The CDR3 nucleotides read TGTGCCAGCAGTGGCCGGGACAGGGCTCGGGAGGAGCTGTTTTTT.

This clone showed up just once. The chain couples TRBV7-2 to TRBJ1-1; D is uncertain. Germline CDR1 and CDR2: SGHTA and FQGNSA. The CDR3 totals 12 residues. Trimming shortened V by 7 bases and J by 4 bases, and 10 bases separated the two germline ends. This CDR3 reads CASTLLGTEAFF. In DNA form, the CDR3 reads TGTGCCAGCACTTTACTAGGCACTGAAGCTTTCTTT.

The V call is TRBV5-1, the J call TRBJ1-1; 7 nucleotides match TRBD1. In germline, CDR1 is SGHRS, CDR2 YFSETQ. The V and J ends lost 0 bases and 3 bases, in that order; junction bases with no gene match: 5. CDR3 length: 15 residues. The CDR3 DNA reads as TGCGCCAGCAGCTTGGTGAGACAGGGACACACTGAAGCTTTCTTT. It specifies CASSLVRQGHTEAFF.

The chain joins TRBV6-2 or TRBV6-3 to TRBJ1-1; D not certain. Trimming cost V 1 base and J 7 bases, with 13 bases left between them. Germline assignment: CDR1 MNHEY and CDR2 SVGEGT. This CDR3 region has 14 residues. CDR3 protein: CASSYFGPSLEAFF. In DNA, the CDR3 is TGTGCCAGCAGTTACTTTGGGCCCAGCCTTGAAGCTTTCTTT.

The chain uses TRBV29-1 and TRBJ1-1, with TRBD1 identical over 7 bases. Germline-derived CDR1 and CDR2 are SQVTM and ANQGSEA. The ends lost 3 bases at V and 4 bases at J; junction bases unmatched: 2. The CDR3 contains 12 residues. The CDR3 nucleotides read TGCAGCGTTGACGCAGGGGGCACTGAAGCTTTCTTT. This translates into CSVDAGGTEAFF.

This chain links TRBV27 with TRBJ1-5; 8 nucleotides agree with TRBD1. CDR1 and CDR2 (germline): MNHEY, SMNVEV (reference sequence). The CDR3 covers 14 residues. V lost 3 bases to trimming and J lost 6 bases; unmatched junction nucleotides: 4. CDR3 nucleotide sequence: TGTGCCAGCAGTTTCAAAACAGGGGGTCAGCCCCAGCATTTT. Its translation: CASSFKTGGQPQHF.

The V call is TRBV18, the J call TRBJ2-2; possible D gene TRBD1, 6 bases. The length of the CDR3 is 16 residues. CDR1 and CDR2 from the germline V gene are KGHSH and LQKENI. Trimming left V 3 bases short and J 0 bases short, with 11 bases between. The CDR3 loop is CASSPPQGSNTGELFF. CDR3 sequence (DNA): TGTGCCAGCTCACCTCCGCAGGGGTCGAACACCGGGGAGCTGTTTTTT.

The J gene is TRBJ1-5, the V gene TRBV9; tentative D call: TRBD1 (6 bases). The CDR3 runs to 15 residues. The V gene's germline CDR1 is SGDLS and CDR2 YYNGEE. Trimming cost V 4 bases and J 2 bases, with 13 bases left between them. CDR3 protein: CASSPGVSRNQPQHF. The CDR3 coding sequence is TGTGCCAGCAGCCCAGGGGTCTCTCGCAATCAGCCCCAGCATTTT.

The V gene is TRBV9, the J gene TRBJ1-4; D call uncertain. The CDR3 sequence is 17 residues long. CDR1 is SGDLS, CDR2 YYNGEE, per germline. With 4 bases removed from V and 3 bases from J, the gap between germline ends came to 19 bases. CDR3 loop: CASSPGGGSSANEKLFF. DNA of the CDR3: TGTGCCAGCAGCCCCGGTGGAGGGAGTTCGGCTAATGAAAAACTGTTTTTT.

DNA for the CDR3: TGTGCCAGTAGTTTCGGCGGACAGCACAATCAGCCCCAGCATTTT. This codes for CASSFGGQHNQPQHF. The rearrangement joins TRBV19 to TRBJ1-5; D may be TRBD1 (6 bases). V dropped 5 bases and J dropped 3 bases, with 14 bases sitting between them. The germline gives CDR1 LNHDA, CDR2 SQIVND (reference sequence). This CDR3 is built from 15 residues.

The genes are TRBV6-5 and TRBJ2-7; weak D call: TRBD1 (6 bases). CDR1 and CDR2 (germline): MNHEY, SVGAGI. The CDR3 has 15 residues. V was cut by 4 bases and J by 3 bases, with 16 bases left in between. The CDR3 is CASSSLGTSHYEQYF. The CDR3 nucleotides read TGTGCCAGCAGTTCCCTTGGGACAAGCCACTACGAGCAGTACTTC.

V gene TRBV3-1 (or the pseudogene TRBV3-2) combines with J gene TRBJ2-7; 8 nucleotides agree with TRBD2. The CDR3 covers 14 residues. The germline gives CDR1 LGHDT, CDR2 YNNKEL (reference sequence). V was clipped by 4 bases and J by 1 base; unmatched bases: 3. The CDR3 bases are TGTGCCAGCAGCCGCGGGGGGAGTTCCTACGAGCAGTACTTC. This encodes CASSRGGSSYEQYF.

The CDR3 DNA follows: TGTGCCAGCAGTATTACAGATTATAATTCACCCCTCCACTTT. Protein sequence: CASSITDYNSPLHF. V gene TRBV27 combines with J gene TRBJ1-6; D is ambiguous. Germline values: CDR1 MNHEY, CDR2 SMNVEV (reference sequence). The CDR3 consists of 14 residues. The V and J ends lost 5 bases and 4 bases respectively, with 9 bases between them.

The chain has TRBV9 and TRBJ2-3; a weak D match, TRBD2 (5 bases). Germline V gene data show CDR1 as SGDLS and CDR2 as YYNGEE. The CDR3 sequence is 13 residues long. V lost 0 bases to trimming and J lost 4 bases, with 6 bases between them. In nucleotides, the CDR3 is TGTGCCAGCAGCGTAGCCGGGGCAGATACGCAGTATTTT. Protein: CASSVAGADTQYF.

This chain links TRBV6-5 with TRBJ1-1; 9 nucleotides agree with TRBD1. V trimming: 5 bases; J trimming: 3 bases; junction bases outside the gene matches: 1. Germline V CDR1 and CDR2: MNHEY, SVGAGI. This CDR3 has 13 residues. DNA of the CDR3: TGTGCCAGCAGTCGGACAGGGGACACTGAAGCTTTCTTT. Its translation is CASSRTGDTEAFF.

The CDR3 coding sequence is TGTGCCAGCAGTCCCAGGGGGAGTACTGAAGCTTTCTTT. Its translation is CASSPRGSTEAFF. The gene calls are TRBV12-3 or TRBV12-4 and TRBJ1-1; the match to TRBD1 covers 7 bases. This CDR3 spans 13 amino acids. Losses at the gene ends were 5 bases for V and 5 bases for J; bases not matched to a gene: 5.

This rearrangement joins TRBV19 to TRBJ1-2; tentatively, D is TRBD1 (6 bases). Looked up from germline, CDR1 is LNHDA and CDR2 is SQIVND (reference sequence). Trimming removed 8 bases at V and 4 bases at J, with 8 bases between. CDR3 length: 11 amino acids. The CDR3, as DNA: TGTGCCAGTCTGACAGGCTATGGCTACACCTTC. Translated, it gives CASLTGYGYTF.

This clone was seen once. The chain recombines TRBV5-6 with TRBJ2-3; tentatively, D is TRBD2 (5 bases). The germline V and J ends were trimmed by 5 bases and 0 bases, with 16 bases remaining between them. CDR3 size: 16 residues. Germline-derived CDR1 and CDR2 are SGHDT and YYEEEE. In DNA form, the CDR3 reads TGTGCCAGCAGTTCGGGGTCCCCCCGAAGCACAGATACGCAGTATTTT. This gives the protein CASSSGSPRSTDTQYF.